One and the same sample provided the 31 T cell receptor beta chains below, sequenced in a study of immune characteristics of hereditary and idiopathic chronic pancreatitis. Total pancreatectomy with islet autotransplantation was the source of the chronic pancreatitis pancreas tissue. Clones were sequenced by immunoSEQ multiplex PCR, and TCRdb holds only the in-frame ones, with some missing. This repertoire shows approximately 1,600 clones, about 80% found once; its top ten account for 7.7%. Sequencing used pancreas tissue with hereditary chronic pancreatitis. Receptors were obtained from a human donor with chronic pancreatitis.

The rearrangement joins TRBV6-4 to TRBJ2-3; 9 nucleotides align to TRBD2. There are 15 residues in the CDR3. CDR1 and CDR2 from the germline V gene are MRHNA and SNTAGT. The junction had 2 bases not matched to a gene; V was cut back by 2 bases and J by 2 bases. This CDR3 reads CASSDGGGATDTQYF. CDR3 sequence (DNA): TGTGCCAGCAGTGACGGCGGGGGGGCCACAGATACGCAGTATTTT.

V gene TRBV1 combines with J gene TRBJ2-5; the table's D call of TRBD2 was not tested on the DNA. TRBV1 is a known pseudogene. The CDR3 runs 15 residues. The CDR3 loop reads CTSSQDRRIQETQYF. The DNA for the CDR3 is TGCACCAGCAGCCAAGATCGGAGGATACAAGAGACCCAGTACTTC.

The chain combines TRBV18 with TRBJ2-7, with 11 bases aligning to TRBD1. Per germline, CDR1 KGHSH and CDR2 LQKENI. This CDR3 has 14 amino acids. V lost 4 bases to trimming and J lost 6 bases; unmatched junction nucleotides: 5. Here the CDR3 reads CASSRAGQGVEQYF. In nucleotides, the CDR3 is TGTGCCAGCTCACGTGCGGGACAGGGGGTCGAGCAGTACTTC.

The chain couples TRBV3-1 (or the pseudogene TRBV3-2) to TRBJ2-7; TRBD1 might be the D (6 bases). The CDR3 sequence is 15 residues long. Germline V gene sequence: CDR1 LGHDT, CDR2 YNNKEL (reference sequence). V shed 1 base and J shed 0 bases, with 10 bases lying between them. The CDR3 nucleotides are TGTGCCAGCAGCCAAGGACAGGAGAGCTCCTACGAGCAGTACTTC. Its translation is CASSQGQESSYEQYF.

The chain employs TRBV5-1 and TRBJ2-1; perhaps D is TRBD1 or TRBD2 (5 bases each). The V and J ends lost 0 bases and 8 bases respectively, with 15 bases between them. This CDR3 is 15 amino acids long. Germline-derived CDR1 and CDR2 are SGHRS and YFSETQ. Here the CDR3 DNA reads TGCGCCAGCAGCTTGGCGTCAGGGAGTTATGATGAGCAGTTCTTC. Protein: CASSLASGSYDEQFF.

The rearrangement joins TRBV5-1 to TRBJ2-1; 11 nucleotides agree with TRBD2. The CDR3 runs to 16 residues. CDR1 is SGHRS, CDR2 YFSETQ, per germline. Trimming removed 0 bases from V and 5 bases from J; junction bases left unmatched: 4. The CDR3, as DNA: TGCGCCAGCAGCTTGGCGGGGACTAGCGGAAACAATGAGCAGTTCTTC. This codes for CASSLAGTSGNNEQFF.

This clone was counted only a few times. V and J are TRBV5-1 and TRBJ1-6; D not resolved. V lost 3 bases and J lost 6, with 19 bases in between. The CDR3 consists of 17 residues. Germline CDR1 SGHRS, CDR2 YFSETQ. As DNA, the CDR3 is TGCGCCAGCAGCTCCAAAAATGGGCAGGCAGTTAATTCACCCCTCCACTTT. It yields the protein CASSSKNGQAVNSPLHF.

The CDR3 coding sequence is TGTGCCAGCAAATTCCAGGGGTCGAACACCGGGGAGCTGTTTTTT. This sequence encodes CASKFQGSNTGELFF. This chain uses TRBV4-2 with TRBJ2-2; the D gene is possibly TRBD1 (6 bases). V dropped 7 bases and J dropped 0 bases, with 12 bases sitting between them. CDR3 length: 15 residues. Germline assignment: CDR1 LGHNA and CDR2 YNFKEQ.

The J gene is TRBJ1-1, the V gene TRBV28, with a tentative D call TRBD1 (6 bases). The CDR3 runs 16 residues. V gave up 1 base and J gave up 10 bases, with 22 bases separating them. Germline CDR1 reads MDHEN; CDR2 reads SYDVKM. The CDR3 loop reads CASSLFFGLGTGLAFF. The CDR3 DNA follows: TGTGCCAGCAGTTTATTTTTTGGATTGGGAACAGGGTTAGCTTTCTTT.

The chain carries TRBV7-2 and TRBJ2-1, with D unclear. The V and J ends lost 1 base and 6 bases respectively, with 10 bases between them. The CDR3 extends over 14 amino acids. Germline CDR1 reads SGHTA; CDR2 reads FQGNSA. The CDR3 region has the DNA TGTGCCAGCAGCTTAGAACGACGCAGCAATGAGCAGTTCTTC. It yields the protein CASSLERRSNEQFF. Looking up the rest from reference TRBV7-2 and TRBJ2-1 gives the full variable domain: GAGVSQSPSNKVTEKGKDVELRCDPISGHTALYWYRQSLGQGLEFLIYFQGNSAPDKSGLPSDRFSAERTGGSVSTLTIQRTQQEDSAVYLCASSLERRSNEQFFGPGTRLTVL.

In DNA, the CDR3 is TGCGCCAGCAGCTTGGGGACAGGCGTCTCTGGAAACACCATATATTTT. Translated: CASSLGTGVSGNTIYF. V gene TRBV5-1 combines with J gene TRBJ1-3, with TRBD1 matching over 7 bases. Germline V gene sequence: CDR1 SGHRS, CDR2 YFSETQ. The CDR3 contains 16 residues. V shed 0 bases, J shed 0 bases, and the junction held 3 bases outside the gene matches.

The chain is built from TRBV2 and TRBJ2-3, with TRBD2 matching 8 bases. The ends lost 1 base at V and 7 bases at J; junction bases unmatched: 7. This CDR3 has 15 amino acids. The germline CDR1 and CDR2 sequences are SNHLY and FYNNEI. CDR3 sequence: CASSEVRGGRNTQYF. In nucleotides, the CDR3 is TGTGCCAGCAGTGAAGTCCGGGGGGGCAGGAATACGCAGTATTTT.

The chain joins TRBV28 to TRBJ2-7; D might be TRBD1 or TRBD2, each matching 5 bases. V lost 5 bases to trimming and J lost 5 bases, with 16 bases between them. Germline V gene sequence: CDR1 MDHEN, CDR2 SYDVKM. This CDR3 contains 14 residues. CDR3 in amino acids: CASSGAFYGDEQYF. In nucleotides, the CDR3 is TGTGCCAGCAGTGGGGCATTTTACGGGGACGAGCAGTACTTC.

The rearrangement links TRBV4-1 to TRBJ2-4; TRBD2 matches at 12 bases. From germline, CDR1 is MGHRA and CDR2 YSYEKL. The CDR3 covers 16 residues. The trim removed 2 bases at V and 3 bases at J, leaving 2 bases unmatched. The CDR3 region has the DNA TGCGCCAGCAGCCAACGACTAGCGGGGGACAAAAACATTCAGTACTTC. This codes for CASSQRLAGDKNIQYF.

The chain employs TRBV27 and TRBJ2-2; D is unclear. The ends were cut back, 0 bases at V and 0 bases at J, with 14 bases in the middle. The CDR3 loop spans 18 amino acids. Per germline, CDR1 MNHEY and CDR2 SMNVEV (reference sequence). As DNA, the CDR3 is TGTGCCAGCAGTTTATCTCCTCGCTTACAACCGAACACCGGGGAGCTGTTTTTT. It specifies CASSLSPRLQPNTGELFF.

This clone was detected a few times. The chain is built from TRBV5-1 and TRBJ2-3; D is unresolved. CDR1 and CDR2 from the germline V gene are SGHRS and YFSETQ. Deletions cut 4 bases from V and 0 bases from J, with 6 bases between. CDR3 length: 13 residues. CDR3 region: CASSGTSTDTQYF. The CDR3, as DNA: TGCGCCAGCAGCGGAACTAGCACAGATACGCAGTATTTT.

This clone appeared a few times. The J gene is TRBJ1-1, the V gene TRBV20-1; D is unclear. The CDR3 totals 11 residues. V lost 3 bases, J lost 5 bases, and 7 bases lay in between. From germline, CDR1 is DFQATT and CDR2 SNEGSKA (reference sequence). Here the CDR3 reads CSARGGTEAFF. The CDR3 DNA reads TGCAGTGCTAGGGGCGGGACTGAAGCTTTCTTT.

The CDR3 is CASRNADMNTEAFF. CDR3 DNA sequence: TGTGCCAGCAGGAATGCGGACATGAACACTGAAGCTTTCTTT. This sequence joins TRBV5-5 and TRBJ1-1; perhaps TRBD1 as D (5 bases). CDR1 SGHKS and CDR2 YYEKEE come from the germline V gene (reference sequence). The germline V and J ends were trimmed by 5 bases and 0 bases, with 11 bases remaining between them. This CDR3 spans 14 amino acids.

This chain's CDR3 is CASSPTTLAGLTTDTQYF. As DNA, the CDR3 is TGTGCCAGCTCACCTACGACACTAGCGGGGCTAACCACAGATACGCAGTATTTT. V is TRBV18 and J is TRBJ2-3; 10 bases fit TRBD2. The CDR3 contains 18 residues. V was pared by 3 bases and J by 2 bases, with 11 bases of the junction left unmatched. CDR1 and CDR2 (germline): KGHSH, LQKENI.

This sequence joins TRBV12-3 or TRBV12-4 and TRBJ1-5, with D tentatively TRBD1 (5 bases). Trimming removed 7 bases at V and 9 bases at J, with 16 bases between. The CDR3 is 13 amino acids. CDR3 sequence (DNA): TGTGCCAGCACTGTAGGGGCTGTAGGGCCCCAGCATTTT. It yields the protein CASTVGAVGPQHF.

This clone was recorded once. The V and J genes are TRBV4-2 and TRBJ2-1; TRBD2 agrees at 10 bases. V shed 0 bases and J 4 bases; nucleotides not matched to a gene: 0. Germline assignment: CDR1 LGHNA and CDR2 YNFKEQ. This CDR3 is built from 15 residues. For the CDR3, the DNA is TGTGCCAGCAGCCAAGATAGCGGGGGGTACAATGAGCAGTTCTTC. Its protein is CASSQDSGGYNEQFF.

This rearrangement joins TRBV6-5 to TRBJ1-1; D perhaps matches TRBD1 (5 bases). CDR1 is MNHEY, CDR2 SVGAGI, per germline. The CDR3 runs 14 residues. V gave up 7 bases and J gave up 4 bases, with 16 bases separating them. CDR3 sequence: CASTTERYATEAFF. CDR3 sequence (DNA): TGTGCCAGCACGACAGAGAGGTACGCCACTGAAGCTTTCTTT.

The J gene is TRBJ2-1, the V gene TRBV6-6, with 14 bases identical to TRBD2. The V gene end was trimmed by 6 bases and the J gene end by 0 bases; junction bases not matched to a gene: 13. The CDR3 sequence is 20 residues long. Germline CDR1 MNHNY, CDR2 SVGAGI (reference sequence). CDR3: CASSHTGTSGGFGSYNEQFF. CDR3 nucleotides: TGTGCCAGCAGCCACACCGGGACTAGCGGGGGTTTCGGCTCCTACAATGAGCAGTTCTTC.

The genes are TRBV5-6 and TRBJ2-3; D is unclear. CDR1 and CDR2 from the germline V gene are SGHDT and YYEEEE. V gave up 4 bases and J gave up 0 bases, with 3 bases separating them. There are 12 residues in the CDR3. The CDR3: CASSDSTDTQYF. The CDR3 bases are TGTGCCAGCAGCGATAGCACAGATACGCAGTATTTT.

V and J are TRBV28 and TRBJ1-5; tentatively, D is TRBD1 (5 bases). The CDR3 has 14 amino acids. From germline, CDR1 is MDHEN and CDR2 SYDVKM. Between the trimmed V and J ends, which lost 5 bases and 0 bases, there was a span of 8 bases. Here the CDR3 DNA reads TGTGCCAGCAGTGCGGGACTTAGCAATCAGCCCCAGCATTTT. Translating it yields CASSAGLSNQPQHF.

The rearrangement links TRBV4-1 to TRBJ1-4; 9 positions match TRBD1. Trimming at V came to 0 bases and at J to 6 bases, leaving 5 bases not matched to a gene. Looked up from germline, CDR1 is MGHRA and CDR2 is YSYEKL. This CDR3 has 16 residues. The DNA for the CDR3 is TGCGCCAGCAGCCAAGATTCCGGGACAGGGTATGAAAAACTGTTTTTT. Encoded protein: CASSQDSGTGYEKLFF.

Only a few counts were recorded for this clone. V is TRBV5-1 and J is TRBJ1-1, with TRBD1 matching over 8 bases. The CDR3 runs to 16 residues. CDR1 and CDR2 (germline): SGHRS, YFSETQ. Unmatched junction bases numbered 8, after V lost 0 bases and J lost 4 bases. In DNA, the CDR3 is TGCGCCAGCAGCTTGGAATTGACAGGGGTGGGCACTGAAGCTTTCTTT. Amino acids: CASSLELTGVGTEAFF.

This chain connects TRBV4-2 to TRBJ2-1, with D perhaps matching TRBD1 (5 bases). This CDR3 region has 15 residues. V was cut by 1 base and J by 4 bases, with 11 bases left in between. Germline V lookup: CDR1 LGHNA, CDR2 YNFKEQ. The CDR3 DNA reads TGTGCCAGCAGCCAAGGTCAGGGTCGGTACAATGAGCAGTTCTTC. It codes for CASSQGQGRYNEQFF.

The chain recombines TRBV23-1 with TRBJ2-6; D ambiguous. TRBV23-1 counts as an open reading frame of uncertain function. The CDR3 spans 14 residues. The germline V and J ends were trimmed by 3 bases and 3 bases, with 6 bases remaining between them. The CDR3, as DNA: TGCGCCAGCAGTCAGGGAAGTGGGGCCAACGTCCTGACTTTC. Protein: CASSQGSGANVLTF.

The chain combines TRBV4-2 with TRBJ2-5; a weak D match, TRBD2 (7 bases). This CDR3 spans 16 amino acids. Trimming left V 0 bases short and J 5 bases short, with 16 bases between. The germline V gene has CDR1 LGHNA and CDR2 YNFKEQ. In DNA, the CDR3 is TGTGCCAGCAGCCAAGATTTAGGGGGGGGAGGGGAGACCCAGTACTTC. It is translated as CASSQDLGGGGETQYF.

This clone has a single count. This rearrangement joins TRBV4-1 to TRBJ1-1; D is ambiguous. The ends were cut back, 3 bases at V and 0 bases at J, with 14 bases in the middle. CDR3 size: 16 residues. Per germline, CDR1 MGHRA and CDR2 YSYEKL. The CDR3 region has the DNA TGCGCCAGCAGCCATGGACCCACCGAAATGAACACTGAAGCTTTCTTT. Translation gives CASSHGPTEMNTEAFF.